This T cell receptor beta chain is from a study of beta chain features in type 1 diabetes. The investigators reverse transcribed all of the isolated RNA, so they sequenced expressed TCRB transcripts. Libraries were prepared by immunoSEQ multiplex PCR; TCRdb keeps only in-frame clonotypes and omits some of them. In the table there are around 280,000 clones, 8% of which are singletons. CDR1 and CDR2 from the germline V gene are SGHRS and YFSETQ. The V end was cut by 0 bases, the J end by 0 bases, with 9 bases between. CDR3 length equals 16 residues. The TCR was taken from a woman aged 18-29 years in good health. The chain joins TRBV5-1 to TRBJ2-2, with D unclear. Material for sequencing was central memory CD4+ T cells from blood. This chain's CDR3 is CASSLASRPNTGELFF. As DNA, the CDR3 is TGCGCCAGCAGCTTGGCCAGTAGGCCGAACACCGGGGAGCTGTTTTTT.